The next 16 T cell receptor beta chains were all read from a single sample in a study of human T cells and chemical hapten exposure. MiXCR was run by TCRdb on the RACE reads, yielding one entry per CDR3 protein. The data show approximately 320,000 distinct CDR3 sequences, 4.5% to 5.5% seen once. Time point noted: pre-sensitization, week 0. Treatment: therapeutic diphenylcyclopropenone sensitization with weekly scalp DPC. This specimen consisted of whole blood, obtained in connection with sensitization to the hapten diphenylcyclopropenone (DPC). These receptors all stem from a woman between 18 and 30 years old with alopecia areata. Some clones in this sample may be carry-over from other donors' samples.

The gene calls are TRBV5-1 and TRBJ2-3; D perhaps matches TRBD1 (6 bases). Germline loops: CDR1 SGHRS, CDR2 YFSETQ. The CDR3 sequence is 16 residues long. V dropped 6 bases and J dropped 0 bases, with 17 bases sitting between them. The CDR3 sequence is CASTTRGATSTDTQYF. The CDR3 region has the DNA TGCGCCAGCACCACCAGGGGTGCAACTAGCACAGATACGCAGTATTTT.

Only a few counts were recorded for this clonotype. The chain links TRBV10-3 to TRBJ2-1; D gene uncertain. This CDR3 contains 14 residues. With 3 bases removed from V and 6 bases from J, the gap between germline ends came to 12 bases. The germline gives CDR1 ENHRY, CDR2 SYGVKD. As DNA, the CDR3 is TGTGCCATCAGTGATTCCGGGCAGCGCAATGAGCAGTTCTTC. Protein: CAISDSGQRNEQFF.

J is TRBJ2-7 and V is TRBV2; 8 bases match TRBD1. This CDR3 has 12 amino acids. The V segment lost 11 bases and the J segment 5 bases; nucleotides outside the gene matches: 8. The germline CDR1 and CDR2 sequences are SNHLY and FYNNEI. CDR3 loop: CAGGQGSHEQYF. The CDR3 DNA reads TGTGCCGGCGGACAGGGAAGCCACGAGCAGTACTTC.

This clonotype was picked up many times. The J gene is TRBJ2-7, the V gene TRBV6-5, with 9 bases identical to TRBD1. Trimming at V came to 6 bases and at J to 5 bases, leaving 5 bases not matched to a gene. Germline CDR1 is MNHEY and CDR2 is SVGAGI. CDR3 length equals 13 residues. DNA of the CDR3: TGTGCCAGCAGGAGGGACAGGGCCCACGAGCAGTACTTC. It yields the protein CASRRDRAHEQYF.

The V and J genes are TRBV7-6 and TRBJ2-1; D is unclear. The length of the CDR3 is 14 residues. The V end was cut by 2 bases, the J end by 8 bases, with 13 bases between. Germline-derived CDR1 and CDR2 are SGHVS and FNYEAQ. CDR3 residues: CASSLRFHLDEQFF. The CDR3 bases are TGTGCCAGCAGCTTACGATTCCATTTAGATGAGCAGTTCTTC.

This clonotype was observed at least ten times. The chain recombines TRBV3-1 with TRBJ2-7, with a tentative D call TRBD1 (8 bases). Trimming shortened V by 4 bases and J by 2 bases, and 18 bases separated the two germline ends. The CDR3 extends over 16 amino acids. Per germline, CDR1 LGHDT and CDR2 YNNKEL (reference sequence). CDR3 nucleotides: TGTGCCAGCAGCCTAAGATCTACAGGGGGGGCCTACGAGCAGTACTTC. Translating it yields CASSLRSTGGAYEQYF.

This clonotype was picked up many times. The chain links TRBV11-2 to TRBJ2-1; D might be TRBD1 (6 bases). With 4 bases removed from V and 5 bases from J, the gap between germline ends came to 12 bases. The CDR3 length is 14 residues. Germline CDR1 and CDR2: SGHAT and FQNNGV. In DNA form, the CDR3 reads TGTGCCAGCAGCTCAACAGGGATACACAATGAGCAGTTCTTC. It specifies CASSSTGIHNEQFF.

This clonotype has a count of ten or more. J is TRBJ1-2 and V is TRBV4-3, with D perhaps TRBD1 (6 bases). The ends were cut back, 4 bases at V and 14 bases at J, with 17 bases in the middle. This CDR3 is built from 12 residues. The germline V gene encodes CDR1 LGHNA and CDR2 YSLEER. The CDR3 coding sequence is TGCGCCAGCAGCCCAGACAGGAGGTACGAAACCTTC. It is translated as CASSPDRRYETF.

This clonotype turned up a few times. J is TRBJ1-4 and V is TRBV7-8, with unresolved D. Between the trimmed V and J ends, which lost 1 base and 8 bases, there was a span of 5 bases. From germline, CDR1 is SGHVS and CDR2 FQNEAQ. CDR3 length: 12 amino acids. CDR3 residues: CASSLGEEKLFF. The CDR3 DNA reads TGTGCCAGCAGCTTAGGGGAAGAAAAACTGTTTTTT.

The chain combines TRBV29-1 with TRBJ2-7; 7 bases match TRBD1. The ends lost 5 bases at V and 2 bases at J; junction bases unmatched: 6. Germline lookup yields CDR1 SQVTM and CDR2 ANQGSEA. The CDR3 runs 13 residues. The CDR3: CSVCDREPYEQYF. In DNA, the CDR3 is TGCAGCGTTTGTGACAGGGAGCCCTACGAGCAGTACTTC.

V and J are TRBV20-1 and TRBJ1-2; the match to TRBD1 covers 7 bases. The CDR3 length is 14 residues. With 2 bases clipped from V and 8 bases from J, the junction kept 11 bases outside the gene matches. Per the germline V gene, CDR1 is DFQATT and CDR2 is SNEGSKA (reference sequence). The CDR3 nucleotides read TGCAGTGCTAGACCGTTCGACAGGGTAGGCGGCTACACCTTC. It specifies CSARPFDRVGGYTF.

This clonotype came up many times. The chain employs TRBV6-2 or TRBV6-3 and TRBJ2-1; 7 bases fit TRBD2. The V gene end was trimmed by 6 bases and the J gene end by 2 bases; junction bases not matched to a gene: 16. CDR3 size: 18 residues. The germline V gene has CDR1 MNHEY and CDR2 SVGEGT. CDR3 loop: CASRQRAGTGGPYNEQFF. The CDR3, as DNA: TGTGCCAGCAGACAAAGAGCGGGGACGGGTGGTCCCTACAATGAGCAGTTCTTC.

This clonotype came up many times. The chain employs TRBV9 and TRBJ1-2, with TRBD1 matching 8 bases. V trimming: 3 bases; J trimming: 4 bases; junction bases outside the gene matches: 11. The CDR3 extends over 16 amino acids. The germline CDR1 and CDR2 sequences are SGDLS and YYNGEE. CDR3 sequence: CASSAAAGGVSYGYTF. The CDR3 coding sequence is TGTGCCAGCAGCGCCGCGGCAGGGGGCGTCTCCTATGGCTACACCTTC.

In this sample, this clonotype turned up many times. The chain combines TRBV7-2 with TRBJ2-1; no clear D. Per germline, CDR1 SGHTA and CDR2 FQGNSA. V was shortened by 1 base and J by 3 bases, with 7 bases between the two germline ends. The CDR3 consists of 14 residues. CDR3 region: CASSLVSSYNEQFF. DNA of the CDR3: TGTGCCAGCAGCTTAGTCTCTAGCTACAATGAGCAGTTCTTC.

The chain joins TRBV13 to TRBJ2-7; D remains unclear. The length of the CDR3 is 14 residues. From germline, CDR1 is PRHDT and CDR2 FYEKMQ (reference sequence). V lost 4 bases to trimming and J lost 3 bases, with 13 bases between them. The CDR3 loop is CASSSLDGGYEQYF. The DNA of the CDR3 is TGTGCCAGCAGCTCCCTGGACGGCGGCTACGAGCAGTACTTC. Filled out from reference TRBV13 and TRBJ2-7, the complete variable domain reads AAGVIQSPRHLIKEKRETATLKCYPIPRHDTVYWYQQGPGQDPQFLISFYEKMQSDKGSIPDRFSAQQFSDYHSELNMSSLELGDSALYFCASSSLDGGYEQYFGPGTRLTVT.

This clonotype was seen at least ten times. This rearrangement joins TRBV7-8 to TRBJ1-6; D remains ambiguous. The germline CDR1 and CDR2 sequences are SGHVS and FQNEAQ. The CDR3 is made up of 12 amino acids. The ends were cut back, 4 bases at V and 7 bases at J, with 5 bases in the middle. CDR3 amino acids: CASSSNNSPLHF. CDR3 nucleotides: TGTGCCAGCAGCTCTAACAATTCACCCCTCCACTTT. The full variable domain, its missing parts supplied by reference TRBV7-8 and TRBJ1-6, is GAGVSQSPRYKVAKRGQDVALRCDPISGHVSLFWYQQALGQGPEFLTYFQNEAQLDKSGLPSDRFFAERPEGSVSTLKIQRTQQEDSAVYLCASSSNNSPLHFGNGTRLTVT.